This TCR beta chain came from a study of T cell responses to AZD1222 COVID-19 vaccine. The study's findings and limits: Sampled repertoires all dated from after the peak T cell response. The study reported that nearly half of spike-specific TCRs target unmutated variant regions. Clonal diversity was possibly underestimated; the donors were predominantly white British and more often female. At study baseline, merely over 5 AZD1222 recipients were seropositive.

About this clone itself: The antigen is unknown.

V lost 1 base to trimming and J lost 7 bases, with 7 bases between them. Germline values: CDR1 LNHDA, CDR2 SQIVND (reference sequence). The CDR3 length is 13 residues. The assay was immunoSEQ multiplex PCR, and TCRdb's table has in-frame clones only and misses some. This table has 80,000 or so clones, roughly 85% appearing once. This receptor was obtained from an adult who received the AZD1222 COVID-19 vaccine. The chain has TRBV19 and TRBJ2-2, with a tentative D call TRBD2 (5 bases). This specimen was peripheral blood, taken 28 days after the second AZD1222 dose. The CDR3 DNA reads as TGTGCCAGTAGTATAGGCGCGGGCGGGGAGCTGTTTTTT. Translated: CASSIGAGGELFF.